This T cell receptor beta chain was sequenced in a study of blood T cells in healthy people across ages. As for the study in general: Roughly one uniquely barcoded beta molecule per two T cells was captured.

Study results and limitations: Unsorted PBMCs blocked a conclusive comparison of naive and antigen-experienced cells. Naive T cell percentage and TCR beta diversity correlated strongly. No one knew whether donors had CMV, which possibly confounded expanded clonotype changes.

This clonotype was found a few times. Its specificity is not known. The use of a sample-barcoded 5' primer and a J-beta primer mix characterized a second PCR of roughly 6 to 11 cycles. TCRdb analysed the 5' RACE reads with MiXCR anew, one entry per CDR3 protein. The repertoire has under 800,000 distinct CDR3 sequences, around 40% of them found once; the top ten carry 20% to 25%. The CDR3 is 10 residues long. In germline, CDR1 is SNHLY, CDR2 FYNNEI. V was pared by 7 bases and J by 14 bases, with 12 bases between. The origin of this receptor is a woman in her sixties in good health. Sequencing was carried out using blood. The rearrangement joins TRBV2 to TRBJ2-4, with D uncertain. CDR3 nucleotide sequence: TGTGCCAGCAAGATTAGTGAGGAGTACTTC. This translates into CASKISEEYF.